Given below is one T cell receptor (beta chain) in context. The sample belongs to a study of shared clonotypes between healthy human individuals. Sequencing was at deep level. Every subset had its genomic DNA shared out evenly among several immunoSEQ plates. In the source study's methods: Filtering differed because ImmunoSEQ produced junction-only sequences that carried no quality scores. Produced via immunoSEQ multiplex PCR; TCRdb's table is partial and in-frame only. The V and J calls and clone size are taken from that table; D and trimming were inferred from the DNA. This sample carries hundreds of thousands of clones, around 96% of them seen once, and the ten largest clones take 0.05% to 0.07%. From germline, CDR1 is MDHEN and CDR2 SYDVKM. The CDR3 has 15 amino acids. Trimming cost V 7 bases and J 6 bases, with 22 bases left between them.

This clonotype was sampled from a woman in her twenties or thirties in good health. The chain combines TRBV28 with TRBJ2-7; D ambiguous. The sample was naive CD4+ T cells sorted from blood. The subset: CD45RA+ positively selected. Written as DNA, the CDR3 is TGTGCCAGCAACCGCCCCTCGATGGGCCTGGGCGAGCAGTACTTC. Amino acid sequence: CASNRPSMGLGEQYF.